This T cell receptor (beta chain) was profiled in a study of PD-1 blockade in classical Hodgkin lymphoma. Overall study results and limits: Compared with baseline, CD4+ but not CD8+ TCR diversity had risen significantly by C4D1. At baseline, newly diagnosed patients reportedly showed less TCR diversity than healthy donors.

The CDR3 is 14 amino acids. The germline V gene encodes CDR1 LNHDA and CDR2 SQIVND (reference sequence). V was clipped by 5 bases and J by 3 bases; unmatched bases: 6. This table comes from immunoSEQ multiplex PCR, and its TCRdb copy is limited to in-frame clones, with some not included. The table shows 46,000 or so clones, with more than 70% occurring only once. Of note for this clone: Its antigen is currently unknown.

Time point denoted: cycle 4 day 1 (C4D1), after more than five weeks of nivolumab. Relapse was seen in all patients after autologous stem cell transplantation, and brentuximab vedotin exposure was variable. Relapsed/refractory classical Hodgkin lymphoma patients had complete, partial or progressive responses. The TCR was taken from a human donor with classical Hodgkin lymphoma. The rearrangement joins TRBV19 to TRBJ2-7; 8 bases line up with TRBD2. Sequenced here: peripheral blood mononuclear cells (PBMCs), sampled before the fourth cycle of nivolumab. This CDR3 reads CASSAGGIDYEQYF. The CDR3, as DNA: TGTGCCAGTAGTGCGGGGGGCATTGACTACGAGCAGTACTTC.